The rows below give T cell receptor beta chains drawn from one sample of a study of T cells in localized non-small cell lung cancer. Produced via immunoSEQ multiplex PCR; TCRdb's table is partial and in-frame only. The data contain 23,000 or so clones, about 94% of them singletons. Sequenced material: peripheral blood, taken before any cancer treatment. The source is a woman aged 40 to 75 with stage I lung adenocarcinoma. Both conserved end residues are part of each CDR3. The D gene is left open where the match is weak. Size is stated for part of the rows, as once, few or many counts, or as a class when the clone is expanded.

j_gene: TRBJ1-6
d_gene: TRBD1
v_gene: TRBV10-3
abundance: NA
CDR3aa: CAMSRDRVDNSPLHF
CDR3nt: TGTGCCATGAGCCGGGACAGGGTGGATAATTCACCCCTCCACTTT

j_gene: TRBJ2-7
d_gene: NA
v_gene: TRBV28
abundance: NA
CDR3aa: CASSFSVEPEQYF
CDR3nt: TGTGCCAGCAGTTTTTCTGTGGAGCCGGAGCAGTACTTC

j_gene: TRBJ1-2
d_gene: NA
v_gene: TRBV10-3
abundance: NA
CDR3aa: CAISGVGGDGYTF
CDR3nt: TGTGCCATCAGTGGGGTTGGGGGGGATGGCTACACCTTC

j_gene: TRBJ2-1
d_gene: TRBD2
v_gene: TRBV7-9
abundance: NA
CDR3aa: CASSRIAGVFNEQFF
CDR3nt: TGTGCCAGCAGCCGAATAGCGGGAGTATTCAATGAGCAGTTCTTC

j_gene: TRBJ2-7
d_gene: NA
v_gene: TRBV20-1
abundance: few
CDR3aa: CSAGQKWVQYF
CDR3nt: TGCAGTGCGGGACAAAAGTGGGTGCAGTACTTC

j_gene: TRBJ1-2
d_gene: NA
v_gene: TRBV5-4
abundance: NA
CDR3aa: CASSPGTYGYTF
CDR3nt: TGTGCCAGCAGCCCCGGGACCTATGGCTACACCTTC

j_gene: TRBJ2-1
d_gene: NA
v_gene: TRBV4-1
abundance: NA
CDR3aa: CASSPTASSYNEQFF
CDR3nt: TGCGCCAGCAGCCCGACTGCGAGCTCCTACAATGAGCAGTTCTTC

j_gene: TRBJ2-7
d_gene: NA
v_gene: TRBV6-1
abundance: NA
CDR3aa: CASSRGTEQYF
CDR3nt: TGTGCCAGCAGCCGCGGAACCGAGCAGTACTTC

j_gene: TRBJ1-4
d_gene: NA
v_gene: TRBV28
abundance: NA
CDR3aa: CASSLTPTGGKEKLFF
CDR3nt: TGTGCCAGCAGTTTAACCCCGACTGGGGGGAAGGAAAAACTGTTTTTT

j_gene: TRBJ2-3
d_gene: NA
v_gene: TRBV27
abundance: NA
CDR3aa: CASSAYMTNTQYF
CDR3nt: TGTGCCAGCAGTGCCTATATGACAAATACGCAGTATTTT

j_gene: TRBJ2-7
d_gene: NA
v_gene: TRBV6-1
abundance: NA
CDR3aa: CASILRVTDLEQYF
CDR3nt: TGTGCCAGCATCCTACGGGTGACAGACCTCGAGCAGTACTTC

j_gene: TRBJ1-2
d_gene: TRBD1
v_gene: TRBV6-6
abundance: NA
CDR3aa: CASSSWTGATNYGYTF
CDR3nt: TGTGCCAGCAGCTCCTGGACAGGAGCCACTAACTATGGCTACACCTTC

j_gene: TRBJ2-1
d_gene: NA
v_gene: TRBV18
abundance: NA
CDR3aa: CASSVDSAYNEQFF
CDR3nt: TGTGCCAGCTCCGTGGACAGTGCCTACAATGAGCAGTTCTTC

j_gene: TRBJ2-5
d_gene: TRBD2
v_gene: TRBV6-5
abundance: NA
CDR3aa: CASRRLAGVGETQYF
CDR3nt: TGTGCCAGCAGAAGACTAGCGGGAGTCGGAGAGACCCAGTACTTC

j_gene: TRBJ2-7
d_gene: NA
v_gene: TRBV25-1
abundance: NA
CDR3aa: CASSDPWTNEQYF
CDR3nt: TGTGCCAGCAGTGACCCCTGGACTAACGAGCAGTACTTC

j_gene: TRBJ2-1
d_gene: NA
v_gene: TRBV30
abundance: NA
CDR3aa: CAWSVGYSYNEQFF
CDR3nt: TGTGCCTGGAGTGTAGGGTACAGTTACAATGAGCAGTTCTTC

j_gene: TRBJ2-3
d_gene: NA
v_gene: TRBV2
abundance: NA
CDR3aa: CASIPLRGETDTQYF
CDR3nt: TGTGCCAGCATACCGCTCCGGGGCGAAACAGATACGCAGTATTTT

j_gene: TRBJ2-3
d_gene: TRBD2
v_gene: TRBV18
abundance: NA
CDR3aa: CASSPIAGGLKYTDTQYF
CDR3nt: TGTGCCAGCTCACCTATCGCGGGAGGCCTCAAGTACACAGATACGCAGTATTTT

j_gene: TRBJ2-3
d_gene: TRBD2
v_gene: TRBV2
abundance: NA
CDR3aa: CASSEFDGGAGVPSTDTQYF
CDR3nt: TGTGCCAGCAGTGAATTTGACGGTGGGGCGGGGGTACCTAGCACAGATACGCAGTATTTT

j_gene: TRBJ1-3
d_gene: TRBD1
v_gene: TRBV5-4
abundance: NA
CDR3aa: CASSPGIRDRGGNTIYF
CDR3nt: TGTGCCAGCAGCCCCGGTATTCGGGACAGGGGCGGGAACACCATATATTTT

j_gene: TRBJ2-7
d_gene: NA
v_gene: TRBV7-2
abundance: NA
CDR3aa: CASSSTLNEQYF
CDR3nt: TGTGCCAGCAGCTCCACTCTGAACGAGCAGTACTTC

j_gene: TRBJ2-5
d_gene: NA
v_gene: TRBV7-9
abundance: NA
CDR3aa: CASSLYDTVTQETQYF
CDR3nt: TGTGCCAGCAGCTTATATGACACAGTGACCCAAGAGACCCAGTACTTC

j_gene: TRBJ2-3
d_gene: NA
v_gene: TRBV2
abundance: NA
CDR3aa: CASSQRSTDTQYF
CDR3nt: TGTGCCAGCAGCCAGAGGAGCACAGATACGCAGTATTTT

j_gene: TRBJ1-5
d_gene: TRBD1
v_gene: TRBV28
abundance: once
CDR3aa: CASSLGQAHQPQHF
CDR3nt: TGTGCCAGCAGTTTGGGACAGGCCCATCAGCCCCAGCATTTT

j_gene: TRBJ2-4
d_gene: TRBD2
v_gene: TRBV18
abundance: NA
CDR3aa: CASSPPGTSGRIAKNIQYF
CDR3nt: TGTGCCAGCTCACCACCGGGGACTAGCGGGAGGATAGCCAAAAACATTCAGTACTTC

j_gene: TRBJ1-1
d_gene: NA
v_gene: TRBV7-9
abundance: NA
CDR3aa: CASSLAADGVSEAFF
CDR3nt: TGTGCCAGCAGCTTGGCTGCGGACGGGGTATCTGAAGCTTTCTTT

j_gene: TRBJ2-2
d_gene: NA
v_gene: TRBV30
abundance: NA
CDR3aa: CAWAGKGNTGELFF
CDR3nt: TGTGCCTGGGCAGGGAAAGGGAACACCGGGGAGCTGTTTTTT

j_gene: TRBJ2-2
d_gene: NA
v_gene: TRBV5-5
abundance: NA
CDR3aa: CASSLFLGSTGTGELFF
CDR3nt: TGTGCCAGCAGCCTGTTTTTGGGGTCCACGGGGACCGGGGAGCTGTTTTTT

j_gene: TRBJ2-5
d_gene: TRBD1
v_gene: TRBV28
abundance: NA
CDR3aa: CASSSGQEETQYF
CDR3nt: TGTGCCAGCAGTTCCGGACAGGAAGAGACCCAGTACTTC